This T cell receptor (beta chain) stems from a study of human T cells and chemical hapten exposure. Regarding the study as a whole: Expanded TCR counts at PT1 were positively correlated with the patch test score. The number of TCRs above 1 in 1000 frequency did not change after DPC sensitization.

A word on this clonotype: As yet, its antigen is unknown.

Individual cDNA molecules received unique molecular identifiers in the library. Methods used by the authors: Counts of TCRs in each sample centred on a median of around 92,000 and extended from around 25,000 to 690,000. TCRdb reprocessed the RACE reads with MiXCR, giving one entry per CDR3 protein. None of the V and J calls come from the authors' own analysis; TCRdb made them. This table holds 300,000 to 450,000 distinct CDR3 sequences, 4.5% to 7% found once. The time point: pre-sensitization, week 0. Treatment: therapeutic diphenylcyclopropenone sensitization with weekly scalp DPC. The TCR originated in a woman aged 18 to 35 with alopecia areata. Some clones in this sample may be carry-over from other donors' samples. The input for sequencing was whole blood, taken in connection with sensitization to the hapten diphenylcyclopropenone (DPC).

CDR3 nucleotide sequence: TGTGCCAGCAGTTACTCGCTAGCGGGGCCAAGATTAGAGACCCAGTACTTC. Protein product: CASSYSLAGPRLETQYF. The chain employs TRBV6-6 and TRBJ2-5, with 9 bases aligning to TRBD2. The CDR3 is made up of 17 amino acids. In germline, CDR1 is MNHNY, CDR2 SVGAGI (reference sequence). Germline trimming cut 0 bases from V and 4 bases from J; bases unmatched to any gene: 9.